The rows below give T cell receptor beta chains drawn from one sample of a study of CD8+CD57+ T cells in acquired aplastic anemia. Using its own MiXCR run on the reads, TCRdb lists one record per CDR3 protein. The sample has 160,000 or so distinct CDR3 sequences, 45% to 55% seen once. Sequencing input: sorted CD4+, CD8+, or CD8+CD57+ T cells (not recorded which) from PBMCs. The receptors were gathered from a human donor with aplastic anemia. Both conserved end residues are trimmed from each CDR3.

v_call	j_call	cdr3_aa
TRBV11-1	TRBJ2-7	ASSFVDSGGGSYEQY
TRBV7-2	TRBJ1-1	ASSLWGERTEAF
TRBV6-5	TRBJ2-5	ASSYNILGSGPQETQY
TRBV9	TRBJ1-1	ASSGPFDRRNTEAF
TRBV7-9	TRBJ2-5	ASSFATTSGETQY
TRBV15	TRBJ2-2	ATSKDNAGGLF
TRBV24-1	TRBJ2-5	ATSGRQQETQY
TRBV2	TRBJ1-6	ASSDRFATLH
TRBV25-1	TRBJ2-7	ASSGPASYEQY
TRBV19	TRBJ2-1	ASSMGGTGPTIYNEQF
TRBV11-2	TRBJ1-3	ASSLVAGKSFSGNTIY
TRBV24-1	TRBJ2-7	ATHRDSPYEQY
TRBV30	TRBJ1-3	AGNEGSGNTIY
TRBV29-1	TRBJ2-7	SFQGPYEQY
TRBV6-1	TRBJ2-7	ASQPRTGGYKY
TRBV2	TRBJ1-2	ASSVNTNYGYT
TRBV2	TRBJ1-3	ASNGQQFSSGNTIY
TRBV5-1	TRBJ1-1	ASSETGGWNTEAF
TRBV7-8	TRBJ2-1	ASSNDLSDTNEQF
TRBV6-5	TRBJ2-7	ASSYKGAPYEQY
TRBV14	TRBJ1-2	ASSPGLTGYT
TRBV24-1	TRBJ2-2	ATSAPGTGAGGELF
TRBV11-2	TRBJ2-3	ASSLVEVTDTQY
TRBV10-3	TRBJ1-6	ALREETGSPLH
TRBV20-1	TRBJ2-5	SARDEIAHETQY
TRBV27	TRBJ2-7	ASSFSSGMYEQY
TRBV19	TRBJ1-5	ASSIGVQPQH
TRBV24-1	TRBJ1-2	ATSPGGTGNGYT
TRBV9	TRBJ2-7	ASSLSGRASYYEQY
TRBV4-1	TRBJ1-2	ASRLEGAHYGYT
TRBV7-6	TRBJ1-2	ASSLGAGGIVGYGYT
TRBV6-1	TRBJ2-2	ASSLPGGRAGELF
TRBV24-1	TRBJ2-3	ATSGMRTASTDTQY
TRBV25-1	TRBJ1-6	ASSGGSSYNSPLH
TRBV7-9	TRBJ2-1	ASSLLGTSGRFDEQF
TRBV10-3	TRBJ1-2	AIRTGTGPYGYT
TRBV19	TRBJ2-7	ASSIGTAYEQY
TRBV7-2	TRBJ2-7	ASGTGETYEQY
TRBV9	TRBJ2-1	ASSGSGRADEQF
TRBV3-1	TRBJ2-5	ASSQDLDPSPAETQY
TRBV29-1	TRBJ2-3	SVGRSTDTQY
TRBV24-1	TRBJ2-5	ATSDPTGPLQETQY
TRBV11-2	TRBJ2-7	ASSPSPGQGSYEQY
TRBV19	TRBJ2-2	ASSIGRYTGELF
TRBV7-6	TRBJ1-1	ASSPTEAF
TRBV20-1	TRBJ2-3	SALLDVNEQY
TRBV24-1	TRBJ2-7	ATSDPVQTYEQY
TRBV12-3/TRBV12-4	TRBJ1-5	ASSTVGAFSSNQPQH
TRBV2	TRBJ2-3	ASSSLAGGTDTQY
TRBV25-1	TRBJ1-2	ASSAPGTLHRSFT
TRBV19	TRBJ2-1	ASSIGTGSNEQF
TRBV2	TRBJ2-1	ASSEAVSSYNEQF
TRBV11-2	TRBJ2-7	ASSSAGLGGRVHEQY
TRBV2	TRBJ2-7	ASRARAEQY
TRBV20-1	TRBJ1-1	SARDMGVGNTEAF